The entry that follows covers one TCR beta chain sequence. Its antigen is unknown. Constant-region priming of roughly 0.45 ug total RNA yielded TCR beta cDNA. Slightly modified ARM-PCR with three nested multiplex PCR rounds yielded TCR beta libraries. The first two PCR rounds used TRBV1-TRBV30 forward primers with a C-beta reverse primer, nine to eleven cycles each. One entry per CDR3 protein results from TCRdb running MiXCR on the multiplex PCR reads. The sample lists about 74,000 distinct CDR3 sequences; roughly two thirds were seen once. This sample was included in a study of tumor-infiltrating lymphocytes in primary liver carcinoma. Study-level information: Sample yields, roughly 3.65 to 8 million productive TCRbeta reads, were similar across the tissue types.

Findings and caveats of the study: Against blood, tumors held a significantly higher top-250-clone fraction (p = 0.039).

Co-extraction of RNA and DNA was performed on about 19-30 mg of unsorted bulk tissue. This CDR3 has 13 amino acids. The germline V gene has CDR1 SGHKS and CDR2 YYEKEE (reference sequence). V lost 5 bases, J lost 1 base, and 9 bases lay in between. Sequenced sample: liver tumor tissue from sampling region 4. Subset defined: tumor region T4, right-lateral pole. This TCR came from a man in his forties or fifties with primary liver carcinoma and hepatitis B virus infection. This chain links TRBV5-5 with TRBJ1-1; D remains unclear. CDR3 sequence (DNA): TGTGCCAGCAGTTTCGAGAGGAACACTGAAGCTTTCTTT. This codes for CASSFERNTEAFF.